This T cell receptor (beta chain) was sequenced during a study of shared clonotypes between healthy human individuals. This table comes from immunoSEQ multiplex PCR, and its TCRdb copy is limited to in-frame clones, with some not included. Of 950,000 to 1,100,000 clones in the sample, around three quarters were seen once. CDR3 length equals 14 residues. Germline assignment: CDR1 SEHNR and CDR2 FQNEAQ (reference sequence). V lost 3 bases and J 1 base, leaving 9 bases between the germline ends. The sequence derives from a man younger than 30 in good health. Some clones in this sample may be carry-over from other donors' samples. This chain uses TRBV7-9 with TRBJ1-1; no clear D. What was sequenced was memory CD4+ T cells from PBMCs. The subset here: CD45RA-negative fraction. DNA for the CDR3: TGTGCCAGCAGCTTTGGGTTCGGGAACACTGAAGCTTTCTTT. This sequence encodes CASSFGFGNTEAFF.